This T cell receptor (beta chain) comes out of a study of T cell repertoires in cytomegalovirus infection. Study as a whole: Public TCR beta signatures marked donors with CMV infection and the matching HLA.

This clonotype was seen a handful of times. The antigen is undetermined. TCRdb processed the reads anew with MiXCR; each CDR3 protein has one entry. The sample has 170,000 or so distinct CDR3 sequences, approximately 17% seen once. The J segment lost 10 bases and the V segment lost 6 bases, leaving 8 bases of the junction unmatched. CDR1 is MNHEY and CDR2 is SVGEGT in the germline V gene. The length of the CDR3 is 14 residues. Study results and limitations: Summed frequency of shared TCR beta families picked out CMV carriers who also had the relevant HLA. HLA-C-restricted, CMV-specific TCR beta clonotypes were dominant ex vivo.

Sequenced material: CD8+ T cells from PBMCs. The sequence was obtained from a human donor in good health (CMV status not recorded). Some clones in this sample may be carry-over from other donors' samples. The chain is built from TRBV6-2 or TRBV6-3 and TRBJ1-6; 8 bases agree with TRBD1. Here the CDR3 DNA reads TGTGCCAGCAGAAGCGGACAGGGCGGATCACCCCTCCACTTT. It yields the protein CASRSGQGGSPLHF.